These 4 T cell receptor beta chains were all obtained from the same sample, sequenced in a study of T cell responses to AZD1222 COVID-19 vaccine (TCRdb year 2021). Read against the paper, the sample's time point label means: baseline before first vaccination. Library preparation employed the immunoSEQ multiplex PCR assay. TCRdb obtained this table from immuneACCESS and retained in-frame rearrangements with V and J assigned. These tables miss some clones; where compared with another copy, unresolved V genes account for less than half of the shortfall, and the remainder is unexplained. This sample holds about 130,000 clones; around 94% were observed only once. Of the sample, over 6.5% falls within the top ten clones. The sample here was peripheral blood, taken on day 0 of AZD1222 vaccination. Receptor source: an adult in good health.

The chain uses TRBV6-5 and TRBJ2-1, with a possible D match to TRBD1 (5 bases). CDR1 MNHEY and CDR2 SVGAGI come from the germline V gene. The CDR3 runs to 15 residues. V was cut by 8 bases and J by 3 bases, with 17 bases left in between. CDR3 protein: CASGVRGGHYNEQFF. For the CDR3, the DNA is TGTGCCAGCGGGGTAAGGGGCGGCCACTACAATGAGCAGTTCTTC.

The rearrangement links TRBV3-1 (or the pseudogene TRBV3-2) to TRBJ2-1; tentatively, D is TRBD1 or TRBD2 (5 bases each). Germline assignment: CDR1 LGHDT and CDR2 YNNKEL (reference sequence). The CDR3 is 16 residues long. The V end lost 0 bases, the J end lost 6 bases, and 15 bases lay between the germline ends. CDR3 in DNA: TGTGCCAGCAGCCAAGAATTAGCGCAAGGGGTCAATGAGCAGTTCTTC. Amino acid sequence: CASSQELAQGVNEQFF.

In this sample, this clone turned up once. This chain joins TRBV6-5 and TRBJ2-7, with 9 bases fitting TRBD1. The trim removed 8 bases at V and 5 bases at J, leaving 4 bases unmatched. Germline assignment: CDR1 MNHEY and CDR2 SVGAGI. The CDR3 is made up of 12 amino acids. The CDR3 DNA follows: TGTGCCAGCTGGACAGGGGATAACGAGCAGTACTTC. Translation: CASWTGDNEQYF.

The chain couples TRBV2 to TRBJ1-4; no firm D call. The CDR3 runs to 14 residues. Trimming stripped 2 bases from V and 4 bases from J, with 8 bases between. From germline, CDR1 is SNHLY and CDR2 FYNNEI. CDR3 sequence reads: CASSEQNFNEKLFF. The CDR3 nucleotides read TGTGCCAGCAGTGAACAAAACTTTAATGAAAAACTGTTTTTT.